These 21 T cell receptor beta chains were all obtained from the same sample, sequenced in a study of cytomegalovirus exposure and HLA in healthy donors. Clones were sequenced by immunoSEQ multiplex PCR, and TCRdb holds only the in-frame ones, with some missing. The sample has some 250,000 clones; about 92% are singletons. The material sequenced was PBMCs. The receptors come from a woman aged 25 to 45 in good health and CMV-seronegative.

As concerns this clone: The identical CDR3 is also encoded by other nucleotide sequences in the sample. The chain carries TRBV27 and TRBJ2-2; D unresolved. The germline V gene has CDR1 MNHEY and CDR2 SMNVEV (reference sequence). The CDR3 has 11 amino acids. V dropped 4 bases and J dropped 4 bases, with 1 base sitting between them. The CDR3 loop reads CASSSTGELFF. The CDR3 region has the DNA TGTGCCAGCAGTTCCACCGGGGAGCTGTTTTTT.

V usage is TRBV9 and J usage is TRBJ2-5; TRBD1 agrees at 8 bases. This CDR3 has 14 residues. From germline, CDR1 is SGDLS and CDR2 YYNGEE. V trimming: 2 bases; J trimming: 1 base; junction bases outside the gene matches: 1. CDR3 residues: CASSVTGGQETQYF. The CDR3, as DNA: TGTGCCAGCAGCGTCACAGGGGGCCAAGAGACCCAGTACTTC.

The CDR3 DNA follows: TGTGCCAGCAGTTTCGGCGGACAGGGAAGCTACGAGCAGTACTTC. Protein: CASSFGGQGSYEQYF. The V and J genes are TRBV27 and TRBJ2-7; 8 nucleotides match TRBD1. Germline V gene data show CDR1 as MNHEY and CDR2 as SMNVEV (reference sequence). V lost 3 bases, J lost 3 bases, and 7 bases stayed unmatched. CDR3 length: 15 amino acids.

The V gene is TRBV28, the J gene TRBJ2-3, with TRBD2 identical over 15 bases. The CDR3 runs 16 residues. The trim removed 3 bases at V and 3 bases at J, leaving 1 base unmatched. In germline, CDR1 is MDHEN, CDR2 SYDVKM. CDR3 sequence reads: CASSLGTSGRTDTQYF. In nucleotides, the CDR3 is TGTGCCAGCAGTTTGGGGACTAGCGGGAGGACAGATACGCAGTATTTT.

The chain couples TRBV11-2 to TRBJ2-3, with a possible D match to TRBD2 (6 bases). Germline loops: CDR1 SGHAT, CDR2 FQNNGV. V lost 0 bases to trimming and J lost 6 bases, with 19 bases between them. There are 17 residues in the CDR3. The CDR3 reads CASSLEFLAPGQDTQYF. Here the CDR3 DNA reads TGTGCCAGCAGCTTAGAATTCCTAGCGCCGGGGCAGGATACGCAGTATTTT.

The chain uses TRBV5-6 and TRBJ2-1; D is uncertain. The V end lost 4 bases, the J end lost 4 bases, and 15 bases lay between the germline ends. The CDR3 sequence is 15 residues long. Germline loops: CDR1 SGHDT, CDR2 YYEEEE. The CDR3 loop is CASSPGSSVYNEQFF. For the CDR3, the DNA is TGTGCCAGCAGCCCTGGATCGAGCGTATACAATGAGCAGTTCTTC.

This chain connects TRBV27 to TRBJ2-1, with 8 bases fitting TRBD1. Looked up from germline, CDR1 is MNHEY and CDR2 is SMNVEV (reference sequence). The CDR3 sequence is 14 residues long. V lost 4 bases, J lost 7 bases, and 6 bases stayed unmatched. The CDR3 coding sequence is TGTGCCAGCAGTTCCCAGGGGGCGGGAAATGAGCAGTTCTTC. This gives the protein CASSSQGAGNEQFF.

The chain carries TRBV28 and TRBJ2-5, with 10 bases lining up with TRBD1. The junction had 7 bases not matched to a gene; V was cut back by 1 base and J by 5 bases. The germline V gene has CDR1 MDHEN and CDR2 SYDVKM. This CDR3 comprises 16 residues. CDR3 protein: CASSLSTTGGYETQYF. DNA for the CDR3: TGTGCCAGCAGTTTATCCACGACAGGGGGCTATGAGACCCAGTACTTC.

The rearrangement links TRBV4-3 to TRBJ2-3; 10 positions match TRBD2. This CDR3 is 17 amino acids long. The germline V gene encodes CDR1 LGHNA and CDR2 YSLEER. Trimming cost V 1 base and J 6 bases; bases outside gene matches: 10. The CDR3: CASSQGLAGGILDTQYF. In DNA, the CDR3 is TGCGCCAGCAGCCAAGGTTTAGCGGGAGGAATTTTGGATACGCAGTATTTT.

The chain couples TRBV7-2 to TRBJ1-2, with TRBD1 as a possible D gene (6 bases). Trimming stripped 5 bases from V and 4 bases from J, with 20 bases between. Germline loops: CDR1 SGHTA, CDR2 FQGNSA. This CDR3 spans 16 amino acids. The CDR3 sequence is CASSLSIRDTVYGYTF. In DNA, the CDR3 is TGTGCCAGCAGCCTGTCAATTCGGGACACGGTCTATGGCTACACCTTC.

In nucleotides, the CDR3 is TGTGCCAGCAGCCAAGAACCCATGATAGGGTACAATGAGCAGTTCTTC. Translation: CASSQEPMIGYNEQFF. The rearrangement links TRBV4-2 to TRBJ2-1; no definite D call. Germline CDR1 reads LGHNA; CDR2 reads YNFKEQ. This CDR3 has 16 residues. Trimming took off 0 bases at V and 4 bases at J, with 13 bases between the two ends.

The genes are TRBV7-2 and TRBJ2-5; D gene ambiguous. Looked up from germline, CDR1 is SGHTA and CDR2 is FQGNSA. V was cut by 1 base and J by 2 bases, with 14 bases left in between. CDR3 length: 16 amino acids. In DNA form, the CDR3 reads TGTGCCAGCAGCTTAGGTGGTTGGTGGGGTCAAGAGACCCAGTACTTC. This codes for CASSLGGWWGQETQYF.

The genes are TRBV27 and TRBJ1-5; 7 bases are shared with TRBD1. Germline CDR1 is MNHEY and CDR2 is SMNVEV (reference sequence). Trimming took 6 bases from V and 1 from J; bases not matched to a gene: 3. The CDR3 spans 14 residues. The CDR3 sequence: CASRGTASNQPQHF. CDR3 in DNA: TGTGCCAGCAGGGGGACAGCCAGCAATCAGCCCCAGCATTTT.

The table lists this clone with a few counts. The V gene is TRBV19, the J gene TRBJ2-7; D tentatively fits TRBD1 or TRBD2 (5 bases each). The length of the CDR3 is 12 residues. CDR1 is LNHDA, CDR2 SQIVND, per germline (reference sequence). Trimming shortened V by 9 bases and J by 4 bases, and 13 bases separated the two germline ends. CDR3 in DNA: TGTGCCAGCGGACGGGGCGAATACGAGCAGTACTTC. Protein: CASGRGEYEQYF. Combining the CDR3 with reference TRBV19 and TRBJ2-7 gives the whole variable domain DGGITQSPKYLFRKEGQNVTLSCEQNLNHDAMYWYRQDPGQGLRLIYYSQIVNDFQKGDIAEGYSVSREKKESFPLTVTSAQKNPTAFYLCASGRGEYEQYFGPGTRLTVT.

V gene TRBV11-3 combines with J gene TRBJ2-1; D unresolved. Deletions cut 0 bases from V and 0 bases from J, with 12 bases between. Germline CDR1 reads SGHNT; CDR2 reads YENEEA. The CDR3 runs to 17 residues. In DNA form, the CDR3 reads TGTGCCAGCAGCTTAGATCGAGAGTTGAGCTCCTACAATGAGCAGTTCTTC. Encoded protein: CASSLDRELSSYNEQFF.

The V and J genes are TRBV27 and TRBJ2-5, with TRBD2 matching over 11 bases. The V gene's germline CDR1 is MNHEY and CDR2 SMNVEV (reference sequence). This CDR3 has 16 amino acids. V lost 5 bases to trimming and J lost 5 bases; unmatched junction nucleotides: 10. The CDR3 region is CASSPLLAGGGETQYF. CDR3 in DNA: TGTGCCAGCAGTCCCCTGCTAGCGGGAGGAGGTGAGACCCAGTACTTC.

This clone has only one observation. J is TRBJ2-7 and V is TRBV11-2; 8 bases fit TRBD2. The ends lost 1 base at V and 3 bases at J; junction bases unmatched: 14. From germline, CDR1 is SGHAT and CDR2 FQNNGV. The length of the CDR3 is 18 residues. DNA for the CDR3: TGTGCCAGCAGCTTAGGTGGGACTAGTGGGAATTTGGGCTACGAGCAGTACTTC. This translates into CASSLGGTSGNLGYEQYF.

This rearrangement joins TRBV27 to TRBJ1-2, with a weak D call TRBD1 (5 bases). The V gene lost 5 bases and the J gene lost 7 bases, with 14 bases spanning the gap. Germline CDR1 reads MNHEY; CDR2 reads SMNVEV (reference sequence). CDR3 size: 13 residues. The CDR3 nucleotides read TGTGCCAGCAGTGAACGGGACGGAGTTGGCTACACCTTC. Amino acid sequence: CASSERDGVGYTF.

The V gene is TRBV2, the J gene TRBJ1-2, with D unresolved. Looked up from germline, CDR1 is SNHLY and CDR2 is FYNNEI. Trimming cost V 3 bases and J 8 bases, with 10 bases left between them. The CDR3 length is 12 residues. The CDR3 DNA follows: TGTGCCAGCAGTGAGACGGTCGGAGGCTACACCTTC. Translation: CASSETVGGYTF. Drawing the rest from reference TRBV2 and TRBJ1-2, the complete variable domain is EPEVTQTPSHQVTQMGQEVILRCVPISNHLYFYWYRQILGQKVEFLVSFYNNEISEKSEIFDDQFSVERPDGSNFTLKIRSTKLEDSAMYFCASSETVGGYTFGSGTRLTVV.

V usage is TRBV11-3 and J usage is TRBJ2-5; the match to TRBD2 covers 8 bases. After removal of 3 bases from V and 7 bases from J, the junction contained 1 base not matched to a gene. The CDR3 runs 12 residues. The germline V gene encodes CDR1 SGHNT and CDR2 YENEEA. CDR3 DNA sequence: TGTGCCAGCAGCTTCGCGGGGGGGACCCAGTACTTC. Translated, it gives CASSFAGGTQYF. Together with reference TRBV11-3 and TRBJ2-5, the CDR3 gives the full variable domain: EAGVVQSPRYKIIEKKQPVAFWCNPISGHNTLYWYLQNLGQGPELLIRYENEEAVDDSQLPKDRFSAERLKGVDSTLKIQPAELGDSAVYLCASSFAGGTQYFGPGTRLLVL.

This clone came up a few times. The chain combines TRBV5-5 with TRBJ1-2; TRBD1 agrees at 10 bases. J gave up 5 bases and V 2 bases, and 6 bases lay outside the gene matches. Per the germline V gene, CDR1 is SGHKS and CDR2 is YYEKEE (reference sequence). This CDR3 contains 15 residues. The CDR3 bases are TGTGCCAGCAGCTTCGGACAGGGGGGACGATATGGCTACACCTTC. It encodes CASSFGQGGRYGYTF.